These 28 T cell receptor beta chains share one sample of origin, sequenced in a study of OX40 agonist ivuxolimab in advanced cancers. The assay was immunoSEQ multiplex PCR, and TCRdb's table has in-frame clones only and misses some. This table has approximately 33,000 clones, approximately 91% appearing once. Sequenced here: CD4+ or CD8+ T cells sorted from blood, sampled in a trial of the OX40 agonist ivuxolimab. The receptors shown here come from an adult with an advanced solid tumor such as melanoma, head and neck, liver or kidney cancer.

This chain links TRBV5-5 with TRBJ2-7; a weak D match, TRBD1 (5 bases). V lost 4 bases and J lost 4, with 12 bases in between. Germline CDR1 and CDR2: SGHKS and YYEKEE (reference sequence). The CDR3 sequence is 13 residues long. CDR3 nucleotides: TGTGCCAGCAGCGCATCGGCAGGGTACGAGCAGTACTTC. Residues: CASSASAGYEQYF.

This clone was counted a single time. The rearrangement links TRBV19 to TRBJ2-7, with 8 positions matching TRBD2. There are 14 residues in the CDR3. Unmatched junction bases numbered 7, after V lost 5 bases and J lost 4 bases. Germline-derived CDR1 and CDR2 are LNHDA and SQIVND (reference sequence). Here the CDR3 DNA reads TGTGCCAGTAGTCCCACTAGCGGAGTTTACGAGCAGTACTTC. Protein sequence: CASSPTSGVYEQYF. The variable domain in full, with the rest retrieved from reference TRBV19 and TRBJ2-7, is DGGITQSPKYLFRKEGQNVTLSCEQNLNHDAMYWYRQDPGQGLRLIYYSQIVNDFQKGDIAEGYSVSREKKESFPLTVTSAQKNPTAFYLCASSPTSGVYEQYFGPGTRLTVT.

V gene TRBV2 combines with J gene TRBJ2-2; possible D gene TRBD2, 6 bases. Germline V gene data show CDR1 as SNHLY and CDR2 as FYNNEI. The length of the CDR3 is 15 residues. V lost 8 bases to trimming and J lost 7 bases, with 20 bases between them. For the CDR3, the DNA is TGTGCCAGCCAAGGAGCGCCGGGAGAAGGCGGGGAGCTGTTTTTT. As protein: CASQGAPGEGGELFF.

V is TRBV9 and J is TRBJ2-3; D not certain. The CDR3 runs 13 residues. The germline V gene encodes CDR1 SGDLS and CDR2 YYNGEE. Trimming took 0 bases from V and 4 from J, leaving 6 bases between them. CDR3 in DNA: TGTGCCAGCAGCGTAGCGACGTCAGATACGCAGTATTTT. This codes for CASSVATSDTQYF.

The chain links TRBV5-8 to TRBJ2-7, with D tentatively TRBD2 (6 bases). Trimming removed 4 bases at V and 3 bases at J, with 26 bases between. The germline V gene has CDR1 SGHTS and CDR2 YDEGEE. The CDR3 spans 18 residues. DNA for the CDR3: TGTGCCAGCAGCGGGACTCAGGGAAAGGCGGTCCGTATCTACGAGCAGTACTTC. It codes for CASSGTQGKAVRIYEQYF. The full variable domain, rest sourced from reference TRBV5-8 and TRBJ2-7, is EAGVTQSPTHLIKTRGQQATLRCSPISGHTSVYWYQQALGLGLQFLLWYDEGEERNRGNFPPRFSGRQFPNYSSELNVNALELEDSALYLCASSGTQGKAVRIYEQYFGPGTRLTVT.

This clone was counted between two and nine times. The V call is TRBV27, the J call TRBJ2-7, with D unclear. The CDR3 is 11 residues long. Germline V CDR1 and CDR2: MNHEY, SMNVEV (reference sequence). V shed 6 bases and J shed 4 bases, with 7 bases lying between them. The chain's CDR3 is CASRGIYEQYF. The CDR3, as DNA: TGTGCCAGCAGAGGCATTTACGAGCAGTACTTC.

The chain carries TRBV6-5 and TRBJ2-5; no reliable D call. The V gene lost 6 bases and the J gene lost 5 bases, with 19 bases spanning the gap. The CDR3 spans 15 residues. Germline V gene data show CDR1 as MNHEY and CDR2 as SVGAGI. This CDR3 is CASSSSDGAQETQYF. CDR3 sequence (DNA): TGTGCCAGCAGCTCCAGCGACGGAGCTCAGGAGACCCAGTACTTC.

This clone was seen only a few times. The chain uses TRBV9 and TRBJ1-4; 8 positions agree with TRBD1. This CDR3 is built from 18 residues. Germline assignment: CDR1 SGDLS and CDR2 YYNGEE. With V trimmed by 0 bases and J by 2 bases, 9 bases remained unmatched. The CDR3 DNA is TGTGCCAGCAGCGTAGCCTCTTGGACAGGGCGGACTAATGAAAAACTGTTTTTT. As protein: CASSVASWTGRTNEKLFF.

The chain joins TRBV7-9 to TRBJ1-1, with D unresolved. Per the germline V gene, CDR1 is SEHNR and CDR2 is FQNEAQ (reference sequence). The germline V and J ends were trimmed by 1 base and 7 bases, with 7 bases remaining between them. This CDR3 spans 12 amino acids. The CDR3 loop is CASSLGWGEAFF. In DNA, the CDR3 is TGTGCCAGCAGCTTAGGGTGGGGTGAAGCTTTCTTT.

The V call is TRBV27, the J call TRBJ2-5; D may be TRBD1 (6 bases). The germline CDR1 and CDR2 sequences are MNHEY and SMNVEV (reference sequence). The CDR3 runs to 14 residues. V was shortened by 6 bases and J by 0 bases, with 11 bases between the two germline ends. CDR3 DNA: TGTGCCAGCAGCCCCGGACAGTACCAAGAGACCCAGTACTTC. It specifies CASSPGQYQETQYF.

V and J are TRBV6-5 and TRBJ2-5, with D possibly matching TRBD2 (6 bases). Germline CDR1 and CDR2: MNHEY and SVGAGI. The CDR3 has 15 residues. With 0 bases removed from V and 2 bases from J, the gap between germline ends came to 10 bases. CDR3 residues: CASSYSGGTQETQYF. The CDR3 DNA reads TGTGCCAGCAGTTACTCGGGGGGTACGCAAGAGACCCAGTACTTC.

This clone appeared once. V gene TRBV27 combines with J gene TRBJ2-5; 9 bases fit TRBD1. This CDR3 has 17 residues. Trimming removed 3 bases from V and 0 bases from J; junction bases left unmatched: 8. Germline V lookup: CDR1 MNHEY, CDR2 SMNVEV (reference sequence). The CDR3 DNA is TGTGCCAGCAGTTTGTTGGGGGGACAGGGCTACCAAGAGACCCAGTACTTC. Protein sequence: CASSLLGGQGYQETQYF.

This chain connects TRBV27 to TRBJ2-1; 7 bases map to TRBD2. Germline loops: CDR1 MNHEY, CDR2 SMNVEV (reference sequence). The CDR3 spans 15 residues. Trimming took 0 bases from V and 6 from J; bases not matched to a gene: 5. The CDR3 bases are TGTGCCAGCAGTTTATCGATTGCTAGCGGCAATGAGCAGTTCTTC. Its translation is CASSLSIASGNEQFF.

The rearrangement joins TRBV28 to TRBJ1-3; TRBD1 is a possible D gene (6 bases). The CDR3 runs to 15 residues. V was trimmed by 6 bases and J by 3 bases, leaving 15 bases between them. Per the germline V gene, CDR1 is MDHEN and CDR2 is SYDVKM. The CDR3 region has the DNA TGTGCCAGCAGCCTGGGACAACTGGGTGGAAACACCATATATTTT. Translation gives CASSLGQLGGNTIYF.

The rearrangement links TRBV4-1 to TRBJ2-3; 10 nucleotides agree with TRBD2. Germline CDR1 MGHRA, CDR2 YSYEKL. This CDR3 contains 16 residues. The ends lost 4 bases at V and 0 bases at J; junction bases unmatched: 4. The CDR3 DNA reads TGCGCCAGCAGCCGACTAGCGGGTCCTAGCACAGATACGCAGTATTTT. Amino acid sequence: CASSRLAGPSTDTQYF.

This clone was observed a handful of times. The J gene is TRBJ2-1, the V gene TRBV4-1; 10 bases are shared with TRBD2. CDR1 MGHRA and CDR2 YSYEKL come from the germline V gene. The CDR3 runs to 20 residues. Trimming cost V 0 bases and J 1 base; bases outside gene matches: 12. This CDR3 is CASSQDRLAGVVWSYNEQFF. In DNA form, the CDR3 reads TGCGCCAGCAGCCAAGATCGGCTAGCGGGAGTAGTATGGTCCTACAATGAGCAGTTCTTC.

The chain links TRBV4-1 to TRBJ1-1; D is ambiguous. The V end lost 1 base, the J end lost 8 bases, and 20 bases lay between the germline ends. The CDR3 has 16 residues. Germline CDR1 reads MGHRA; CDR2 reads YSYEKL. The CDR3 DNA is TGCGCCAGCAGCCAAGTTAAGCTCAAGGCGTCGCAGGAAGCTTTCTTT. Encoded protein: CASSQVKLKASQEAFF.

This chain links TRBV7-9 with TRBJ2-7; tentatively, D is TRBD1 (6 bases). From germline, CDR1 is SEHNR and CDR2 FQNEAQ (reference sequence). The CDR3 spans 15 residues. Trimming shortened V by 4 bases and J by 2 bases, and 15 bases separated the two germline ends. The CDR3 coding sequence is TGTGCCAGCAGCTCAATGGACAGCCCAACCTACGAGCAGTACTTC. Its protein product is CASSSMDSPTYEQYF.

CDR3: CASSQGPSGPQETQYF. The CDR3 DNA is TGCGCCAGCAGCCAAGGGCCTAGCGGGCCTCAAGAGACCCAGTACTTC. The V gene is TRBV4-1, the J gene TRBJ2-5, with 8 bases identical to TRBD2. The CDR3 contains 16 residues. Germline values: CDR1 MGHRA, CDR2 YSYEKL. The V segment lost 1 base and the J segment 2 bases; nucleotides outside the gene matches: 6.

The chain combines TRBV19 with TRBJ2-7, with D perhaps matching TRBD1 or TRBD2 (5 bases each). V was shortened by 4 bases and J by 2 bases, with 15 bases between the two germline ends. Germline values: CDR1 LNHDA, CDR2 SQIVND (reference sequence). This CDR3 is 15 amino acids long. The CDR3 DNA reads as TGTGCCAGTAGTACCCGGGACCGTGGGCCCTACGAGCAGTACTTC. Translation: CASSTRDRGPYEQYF.

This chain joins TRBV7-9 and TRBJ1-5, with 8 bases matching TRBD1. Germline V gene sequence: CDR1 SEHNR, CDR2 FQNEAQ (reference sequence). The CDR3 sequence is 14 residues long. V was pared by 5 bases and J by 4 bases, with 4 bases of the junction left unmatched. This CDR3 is CASSQGDRNQPQHF. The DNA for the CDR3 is TGTGCCAGCAGCCAAGGGGACAGGAATCAGCCCCAGCATTTT.

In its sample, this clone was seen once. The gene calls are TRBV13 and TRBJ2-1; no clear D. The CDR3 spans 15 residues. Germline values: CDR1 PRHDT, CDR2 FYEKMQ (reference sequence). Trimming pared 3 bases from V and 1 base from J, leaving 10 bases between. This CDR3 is CASSFNGGSYNEQFF. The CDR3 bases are TGTGCCAGCAGCTTTAACGGTGGGTCCTACAATGAGCAGTTCTTC.

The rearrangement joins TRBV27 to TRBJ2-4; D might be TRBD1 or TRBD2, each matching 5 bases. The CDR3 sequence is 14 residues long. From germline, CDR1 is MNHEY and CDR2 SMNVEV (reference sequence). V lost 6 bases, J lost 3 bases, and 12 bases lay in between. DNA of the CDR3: TGTGCCAGCAGCGGGGCCTTGGGCAAAAACATTCAGTACTTC. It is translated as CASSGALGKNIQYF.

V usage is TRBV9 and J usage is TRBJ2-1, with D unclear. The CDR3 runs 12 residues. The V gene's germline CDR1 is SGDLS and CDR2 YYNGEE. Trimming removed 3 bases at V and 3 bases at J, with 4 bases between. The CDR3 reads CASSANYNEQFF. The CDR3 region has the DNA TGTGCCAGCAGCGCTAACTACAATGAGCAGTTCTTC.

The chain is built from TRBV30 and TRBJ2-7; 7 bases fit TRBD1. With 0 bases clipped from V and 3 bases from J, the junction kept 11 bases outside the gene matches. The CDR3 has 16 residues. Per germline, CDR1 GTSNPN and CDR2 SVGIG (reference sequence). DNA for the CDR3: TGTGCCTGGAGTGTAAGGGACAGTTCGTTGAGCTACGAGCAGTACTTC. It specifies CAWSVRDSSLSYEQYF.

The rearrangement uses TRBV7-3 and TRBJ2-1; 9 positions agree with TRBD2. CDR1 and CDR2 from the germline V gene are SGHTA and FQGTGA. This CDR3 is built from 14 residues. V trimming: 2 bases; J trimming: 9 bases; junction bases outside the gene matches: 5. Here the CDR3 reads CASSLAGGPSEQFF. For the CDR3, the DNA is TGTGCCAGCAGCTTAGCGGGAGGGCCTAGTGAGCAGTTCTTC.

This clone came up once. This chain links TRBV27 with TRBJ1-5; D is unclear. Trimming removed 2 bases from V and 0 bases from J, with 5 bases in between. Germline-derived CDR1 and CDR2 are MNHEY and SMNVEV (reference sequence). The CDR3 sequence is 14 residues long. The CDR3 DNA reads TGTGCCAGCAGTTTAGCGGGTAGCAATCAGCCCCAGCATTTT. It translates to CASSLAGSNQPQHF.

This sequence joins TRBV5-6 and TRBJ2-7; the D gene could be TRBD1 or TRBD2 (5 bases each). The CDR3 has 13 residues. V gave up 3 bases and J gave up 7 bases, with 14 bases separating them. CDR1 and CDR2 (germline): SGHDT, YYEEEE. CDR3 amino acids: CASSSGTPGEQYF. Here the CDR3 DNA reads TGTGCCAGCAGCTCCGGGACCCCAGGGGAGCAGTACTTC.